The 9 T cell receptor beta chains reported below all come from one sample, sequenced in a study of blood T cells in healthy people across ages (dated by TCRdb to between 2015 and 2017). Libraries were made using 5' RACE. Sequenced using an Illumina HiSeq 2500. A second 7 to 11 cycle PCR used a sample-barcoded 5' primer and a J-beta primer mix. Through fastp at Q25 and MiXCR, TCRdb rebuilt clones from the public reads, retaining in-frame beta chains. Records with the same CDR3 protein are collapsed into one entry carrying the most frequent genes and DNA. The sample table shows around 970,000 distinct CDR3 sequences, and roughly 51% are seen once. The top ten clonotypes cover about 21% of the sample. Sequencing used blood. The receptor set was obtained from a woman aged 55-75 years in good health.

This chain connects TRBV7-8 to TRBJ2-7, with D maybe TRBD2 (6 bases). The CDR3 contains 15 residues. V was cut by 3 bases and J by 2 bases, with 14 bases left in between. CDR1 SGHVS and CDR2 FQNEAQ come from the germline V gene. CDR3 protein: CASSFRDSNTYEQYF. CDR3 nucleotides: TGTGCCAGCAGCTTCCGGGACTCCAATACCTACGAGCAGTACTTC.

This clonotype was seen a single time. The rearrangement uses TRBV28 and TRBJ2-7, with TRBD2 matching over 8 bases. V gave up 6 bases and J gave up 7 bases; unmatched junction bases: 14. CDR3 size: 15 residues. The V gene's germline CDR1 is MDHEN and CDR2 SYDVKM. The CDR3 protein is CASRESGRAYNEQYF. In DNA, the CDR3 is TGTGCCAGCAGGGAAAGCGGGAGAGCCTACAATGAGCAGTACTTC.

The V and J genes are TRBV3-1 and TRBJ2-3; the D is unclear. Trimming cost V 0 bases and J 2 bases, with 21 bases left between them. The CDR3 contains 19 residues. CDR1 and CDR2 (germline): LGHDT, YNNKEL (reference sequence). CDR3 sequence (DNA): TGTGCCAGCAGCCAAGACTCCTCTCAAGGATTCCTACTCACAGATACGCAGTATTTT. As protein: CASSQDSSQGFLLTDTQYF.

V gene TRBV20-1 combines with J gene TRBJ2-7; 9 bases align to TRBD2. The junction had 4 bases not matched to a gene; V was cut back by 6 bases and J by 1 base. This CDR3 spans 13 amino acids. Germline loops: CDR1 DFQATT, CDR2 SNEGSKA (reference sequence). The CDR3 nucleotides read TGCAGTGCAGACCTAGCGGGGTCCTACGAGCAGTACTTC. Translating gives CSADLAGSYEQYF.

The chain links TRBV4-1 to TRBJ2-7; 9 bases agree with TRBD2. Near its end, the DNA agrees better with TRBJ2-5, so the J call may be wrong. From germline, CDR1 is MGHRA and CDR2 YSYEKL. The CDR3 is 14 residues long. CDR3 nucleotides: TGCGCCAGCAGCCTACAGACTAGCGGCGGGACCCAGTACTTC. Amino acids: CASSLQTSGGTQYF.

This clonotype was observed a handful of times. The chain is built from TRBV20-1 and TRBJ2-7; the D gene could be TRBD1 or TRBD2 (5 bases each). The CDR3 has 15 amino acids. Germline V lookup: CDR1 DFQATT, CDR2 SNEGSKA (reference sequence). V dropped 6 bases and J dropped 3 bases, with 21 bases sitting between them. CDR3 sequence: CSAERGPSGLYEQYF. CDR3 nucleotides: TGCAGTGCGGAGAGGGGTCCCAGCGGCCTCTACGAGCAGTACTTC.

The rearrangement uses TRBV27 and TRBJ2-7; a possible D gene is TRBD2 (5 bases). V was shortened by 5 bases and J by 3 bases, with 20 bases between the two germline ends. This CDR3 spans 16 amino acids. CDR1 MNHEY and CDR2 SMNVEV come from the germline V gene (reference sequence). The CDR3, as DNA: TGTGCCAGCAGTCCCAGACTAAGGACCCGAAACTACGAGCAGTACTTC. It is translated as CASSPRLRTRNYEQYF.

The J gene is TRBJ2-3, the V gene TRBV27; possibly TRBD2 for D (5 bases). With 10 bases removed from V and 6 bases from J, the gap between germline ends came to 11 bases. Germline-derived CDR1 and CDR2 are MNHEY and SMNVEV (reference sequence). The CDR3 runs to 11 residues. The CDR3 bases are TGTGCCACCAAGTGGGAGGATACGCAGTATTTT. The encoded protein is CATKWEDTQYF.

This clonotype was observed a handful of times. This rearrangement joins TRBV6-5 to TRBJ2-7; 7 positions agree with TRBD1. The CDR3 runs 16 residues. The V segment lost 6 bases and the J segment 7 bases; nucleotides outside the gene matches: 18. From germline, CDR1 is MNHEY and CDR2 SVGAGI. Written as DNA, the CDR3 is TGTGCCAGCAGCCCAGCAAAGACAGGGTTACGTAATGAGCAGTACTTC. The encoded protein is CASSPAKTGLRNEQYF.